The present TCR beta chain was sequenced within a study of blood T cell repertoires in COVID-19. The authors' processing: Amplified reference gene primers provided the basis for estimating nucleated cell counts. TCRdb's copy holds only in-frame clones and misses some; the assay was immunoSEQ multiplex PCR. D and trimming were read from the DNA, whereas the V and J calls and clone size are those reported in that table. This repertoire shows roughly 42,000 clones, around 89% found once; its top ten account for 6.2%. The V end lost 1 base, the J end lost 6 bases, and 13 bases lay between the germline ends. The germline CDR1 and CDR2 sequences are SGHAT and FQNNGV. The CDR3 length is 14 residues.

The sequenced sample was peripheral blood. The receptor comes from a human donor in a cohort sampled during active COVID-19. The chain employs TRBV11-2 and TRBJ2-7; maybe TRBD1 (6 bases). CDR3 nucleotides: TGTGCCAGCAGCTTAGCCAGGGGCCCCTTCGAGCAGTACTTC. Its protein product is CASSLARGPFEQYF.